This T cell receptor (beta chain) was retrieved from a study of blood T cell repertoires in COVID-19. Study at large: Sites across the United States, Italy and Spain contributed samples from acute and convalescent COVID-19. The analysed material was cDNA or gDNA that came from T cells, B-cell-depleted T cells, or PBMCs.

Germline V lookup: CDR1 SNHLY, CDR2 FYNNEI. The CDR3 consists of 15 residues. Trimming shortened V by 5 bases and J by 4 bases, and 18 bases separated the two germline ends. Authors' analysis steps: Amplification of reference gene primers provided the estimated nucleated cell counts. Clones were read by immunoSEQ multiplex PCR, and TCRdb kept only the in-frame ones, dropping some. The V and J calls and the clone size are those of that table, but D and trimming were determined from the DNA. The data contain under 60,000 clones, 87% of them singletons. The source of this sequence is a human donor with acute or convalescent COVID-19. The donor label of this sample is uncertain. The genes are TRBV2 and TRBJ2-7, with D possibly TRBD2 on 6 matching bases. Sequencing input: peripheral blood. The CDR3 spells CASSTRAGKWYEQYF. In DNA, the CDR3 is TGTGCCAGCAGTACTAGGGCGGGAAAGTGGTACGAGCAGTACTTC.